This T cell receptor (beta chain) was captured by sequencing in a study of cytomegalovirus exposure and HLA in healthy donors. In germline, CDR1 is SGHRS, CDR2 YFSETQ. The CDR3 covers 13 residues. Deletions cut 5 bases from V and 1 base from J, with 9 bases between. The PCR had 60 Vbeta and 13 Jbeta primers. Using immunoSEQ multiplex PCR, the repertoire was profiled, and TCRdb retains in-frame clones only, with some absent. The repertoire holds tens of thousands of clones, with around four fifths as singletons. Nominally healthy donors provided the samples, though records likely missed some immune exposures.

Sequencing input: PBMCs. The receptor's source is a man aged 25 to 40 in good health and CMV-seronegative. V and J are TRBV5-1 and TRBJ1-1; D call uncertain. In DNA form, the CDR3 reads TGCGCCAGCAGGTTAACAGAGAACACTGAAGCTTTCTTT. It codes for CASRLTENTEAFF.